Each of the 2 T cell receptor beta chains below was sequenced from the same sample in a study of control samples from healthy donors and cancer patients. The data were produced by immunoSEQ multiplex PCR, yet TCRdb's version contains in-frame clones alone and is incomplete. The sample shows tens of thousands of clones, approximately 90% of them seen only once. The sequenced sample was blood. Receptor source: a woman in her twenties or thirties in good health.

This chain's CDR3 is CASRPESTQNTEAFF. DNA for the CDR3: TGTGCCAGCAGGCCCGAATCTACACAGAACACTGAAGCTTTCTTT. V and J are TRBV28 and TRBJ1-1; D unclear. The germline V gene has CDR1 MDHEN and CDR2 SYDVKM. The CDR3 extends over 15 amino acids. Trimming shortened V by 6 bases and J by 1 base, and 15 bases separated the two germline ends.

The gene calls are TRBV21-1 and TRBJ1-1. TRBV21-1 has pseudogene status. This CDR3 contains 16 residues. This CDR3 reads CASSKEVCLGDTEAFF. In nucleotides, the CDR3 is TGTGCCAGCAGCAAAGAAGTATGCCTAGGAGACACTGAAGCTTTCTTT.